The 18 T cell receptor beta chains given below trace back to one sample, sequenced in a study of blood T cell repertoires in COVID-19. This table comes from immunoSEQ multiplex PCR, and its TCRdb copy is limited to in-frame clones, with some not included. The repertoire holds roughly 200,000 clones, with more than 75% as singletons. The sequenced sample was peripheral blood. These receptors came from a woman between 40 and 55 years old with COVID-19, enrolled during active disease.

The rearrangement joins TRBV7-6 to TRBJ2-5; 7 bases align to TRBD2. Germline V gives CDR1 SGHVS, CDR2 FNYEAQ. With 0 bases clipped from V and 2 bases from J, the junction kept 15 bases outside the gene matches. The CDR3 loop spans 19 amino acids. CDR3 region: CASSLAIFIPGGYQETQYF. The CDR3 DNA is TGTGCCAGCAGCTTAGCGATTTTCATACCGGGGGGATATCAAGAGACCCAGTACTTC. Drawing the rest from reference TRBV7-6 and TRBJ2-5, the complete variable domain is GAGVSQSPRYKVTKRGQDVALRCDPISGHVSLYWYRQALGQGPEFLTYFNYEAQQDKSGLPNDRFSAERPEGSISTLTIQRTEQRDSAMYRCASSLAIFIPGGYQETQYFGPGTRLLVL.

This clone was found a few times. The chain recombines TRBV7-2 with TRBJ1-5; perhaps TRBD1 as D (6 bases). The CDR3 extends over 15 amino acids. CDR1 and CDR2 from the germline V gene are SGHTA and FQGNSA. Trimming removed 1 base from V and 7 bases from J, with 14 bases in between. Here the CDR3 DNA reads TGTGCCAGCAGCTTAGGGGGGACAACGGGGCAGCCCCAGCATTTT. Translating it yields CASSLGGTTGQPQHF.

The V call is TRBV7-2, the J call TRBJ1-1; D is undetermined. Trimming took off 6 bases at V and 7 bases at J, with 15 bases between the two ends. In germline, CDR1 is SGHTA, CDR2 FQGNSA. There are 13 residues in the CDR3. CDR3 region: CASRFGLGDEAFF. The DNA for the CDR3 is TGTGCCAGCAGGTTTGGTTTGGGAGATGAAGCTTTCTTT.

The chain combines TRBV2 with TRBJ2-5; TRBD2 agrees at 7 bases. Trimming cost V 4 bases and J 5 bases; bases outside gene matches: 4. The CDR3 runs 13 residues. CDR1 is SNHLY, CDR2 FYNNEI, per germline. As DNA, the CDR3 is TGTGCCAGCAGTGCAGGAGCGGGGGAGACCCAGTACTTC. Translating it yields CASSAGAGETQYF. Full variable domain (rest looked up from reference TRBV2 and TRBJ2-5): EPEVTQTPSHQVTQMGQEVILRCVPISNHLYFYWYRQILGQKVEFLVSFYNNEISEKSEIFDDQFSVERPDGSNFTLKIRSTKLEDSAMYFCASSAGAGETQYFGPGTRLLVL.

This clone was observed a few times. This chain uses TRBV27 with TRBJ1-5; perhaps TRBD1 as D (6 bases). Germline loops: CDR1 MNHEY, CDR2 SMNVEV (reference sequence). Deletions cut 8 bases from V and 5 bases from J, with 13 bases between. The CDR3 spans 13 residues. The CDR3 DNA is TGTGCCAGCCGTGGGGGGGCATATCAGCCCCAGCATTTT. Its translation is CASRGGAYQPQHF.

This rearrangement joins TRBV4-1 to TRBJ2-1; a possible D gene is TRBD2 (5 bases). Germline CDR1 MGHRA, CDR2 YSYEKL. The CDR3 length is 13 residues. The ends were cut back, 5 bases at V and 5 bases at J, with 10 bases in the middle. The CDR3 DNA follows: TGCGCCAGCAGCTACGGACTCCACAATGAGCAGTTCTTC. Translated, it gives CASSYGLHNEQFF.

The sample holds a few counts of this clone. V and J are TRBV7-2 and TRBJ1-2, with D perhaps matching TRBD1 (5 bases). Between the trimmed V and J ends, which lost 3 bases and 5 bases, there was a span of 10 bases. CDR1 is SGHTA, CDR2 FQGNSA, per germline. This CDR3 contains 13 residues. CDR3 bases: TGTGCCAGCAGCTTGGCGCAGGGATATGGCTACACCTTC. As protein: CASSLAQGYGYTF.

V and J are TRBV4-3 and TRBJ1-2; TRBD1 might be the D (6 bases). The CDR3 has 14 amino acids. V was clipped by 4 bases and J by 8 bases, with 17 bases between them. CDR1 is LGHNA, CDR2 YSLEER, per germline. In DNA form, the CDR3 reads TGCGCCAGCAGCCGTCAGGGGTGGAGTGGGGGCTACACCTTC. It specifies CASSRQGWSGGYTF.

The V gene is TRBV20-1, the J gene TRBJ1-5; tentative D call: TRBD1 (6 bases). CDR1 and CDR2 from the germline V gene are DFQATT and SNEGSKA (reference sequence). This CDR3 comprises 19 residues. V was pared by 3 bases and J by 4 bases, with 28 bases between. The CDR3 nucleotides read TGCAGTGCTAGTAGGGTCATCGGGGGGCGGGTTTCTTATAATCAGCCCCAGCATTTT. Its translation: CSASRVIGGRVSYNQPQHF.

This clone has only one observation. The CDR3 loop reads CASSTWDRGSNEQFF. CDR3 nucleotide sequence: TGTGCCAGCAGTACCTGGGACAGGGGGAGCAATGAGCAGTTCTTC. The gene calls are TRBV2 and TRBJ2-1; 11 positions agree with TRBD1. Germline V gene sequence: CDR1 SNHLY, CDR2 FYNNEI. The CDR3 totals 15 residues. V lost 5 bases and J lost 6; bases outside the gene matches: 6.

J is TRBJ2-7 and V is TRBV28; possibly TRBD2 for D (7 bases). Deletions cut 3 bases from V and 7 bases from J, with 13 bases between. CDR1 and CDR2 from the germline V gene are MDHEN and SYDVKM. The CDR3 has 13 residues. The CDR3 is CASSLGGPGEQYF. CDR3 nucleotides: TGTGCCAGCAGTTTGGGGGGGCCGGGGGAGCAGTACTTC.

The V gene is TRBV16, the J gene TRBJ1-1; no definite D call. V was clipped by 4 bases and J by 6 bases, with 12 bases between them. There are 13 residues in the CDR3. Per the germline V gene, CDR1 is KGHSY and CDR2 is FQNENV. The CDR3 sequence: CASSLLSGAEAFF. CDR3 nucleotide sequence: TGTGCCAGCAGCCTCCTCTCGGGAGCTGAAGCTTTCTTT.

V is TRBV18 and J is TRBJ1-1; the D gene is possibly TRBD1 (5 bases). Trimming left V 1 base short and J 6 bases short, with 9 bases between. CDR3 length: 13 residues. Germline assignment: CDR1 KGHSH and CDR2 LQKENI. The DNA of the CDR3 is TGTGCCAGCTCACCACGGGGGGGGGCTGAAGCTTTCTTT. Translated, it gives CASSPRGGAEAFF.

The chain combines TRBV3-1 (or the pseudogene TRBV3-2) with TRBJ1-2; D gene unclear. CDR3 length: 13 amino acids. Germline V gives CDR1 LGHDT, CDR2 YNNKEL (reference sequence). Trimming shortened V by 3 bases and J by 5 bases, and 10 bases separated the two germline ends. CDR3 region: CASSQASSYGYTF. CDR3 nucleotides: TGTGCCAGCAGCCAGGCCAGTTCATATGGCTACACCTTC.

The chain uses TRBV3-1 (or the pseudogene TRBV3-2) and TRBJ2-2; the D gene is possibly TRBD1 (6 bases). This CDR3 is 15 amino acids long. V was clipped by 4 bases and J by 6 bases, with 15 bases between them. CDR1 and CDR2 from the germline V gene are LGHDT and YNNKEL (reference sequence). The CDR3 loop is CASSPGSAGAGELFF. The CDR3, as DNA: TGTGCCAGCAGCCCGGGTAGTGCAGGGGCCGGGGAGCTGTTTTTT.

The chain joins TRBV11-2 to TRBJ1-4; TRBD1 matches 10 bases. CDR1 and CDR2 (germline): SGHAT, FQNNGV. The CDR3 consists of 16 residues. V lost 4 bases and J lost 3; bases outside the gene matches: 5. In DNA form, the CDR3 reads TGTGCCAGCAGCTCCTGGGACAGGGGAGCTAATGAAAAACTGTTTTTT. Its translation is CASSSWDRGANEKLFF.

The chain is built from TRBV3-1 (or the pseudogene TRBV3-2) and TRBJ2-1; 7 nucleotides agree with TRBD2. This CDR3 is built from 12 residues. Germline CDR1 LGHDT, CDR2 YNNKEL (reference sequence). With 5 bases clipped from V and 10 bases from J, the junction kept 5 bases outside the gene matches. The CDR3 loop is CASSTTGGEQFF. The CDR3 bases are TGTGCCAGCAGCACCACCGGGGGGGAGCAGTTCTTC.

This rearrangement joins TRBV7-2 to TRBJ1-1; D is uncertain. Germline CDR1 and CDR2: SGHTA and FQGNSA. V was shortened by 2 bases and J by 0 bases, with 7 bases between the two germline ends. This CDR3 region has 14 residues. The CDR3 sequence: CASSLQQMNTEAFF. CDR3 bases: TGTGCCAGCAGCTTACAACAGATGAACACTGAAGCTTTCTTT.